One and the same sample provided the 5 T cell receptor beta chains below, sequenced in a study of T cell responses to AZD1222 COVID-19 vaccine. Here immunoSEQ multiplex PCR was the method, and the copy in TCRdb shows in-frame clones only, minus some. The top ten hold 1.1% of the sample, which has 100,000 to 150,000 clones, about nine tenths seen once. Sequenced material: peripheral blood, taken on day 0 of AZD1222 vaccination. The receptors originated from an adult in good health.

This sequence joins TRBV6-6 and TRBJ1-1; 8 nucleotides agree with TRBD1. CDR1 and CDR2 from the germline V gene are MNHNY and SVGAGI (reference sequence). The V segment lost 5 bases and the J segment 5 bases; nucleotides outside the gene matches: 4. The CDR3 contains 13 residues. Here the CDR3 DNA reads TGTGCCAGCAGTCTCAGGGGGCAGACTGAAGCTTTCTTT. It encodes CASSLRGQTEAFF.

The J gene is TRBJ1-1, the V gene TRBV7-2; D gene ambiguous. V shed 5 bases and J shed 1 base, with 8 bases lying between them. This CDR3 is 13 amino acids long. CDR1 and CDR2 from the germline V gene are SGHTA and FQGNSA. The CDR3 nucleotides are TGTGCCAGCAGCGATGGCCCGAACACTGAAGCTTTCTTT. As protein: CASSDGPNTEAFF.

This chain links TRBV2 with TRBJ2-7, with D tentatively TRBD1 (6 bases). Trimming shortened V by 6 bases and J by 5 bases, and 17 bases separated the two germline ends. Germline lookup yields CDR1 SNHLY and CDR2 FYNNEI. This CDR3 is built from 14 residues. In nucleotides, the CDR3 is TGTGCCAGCAGCTACGGACAGTCTTTCGACGAGCAGTACTTC. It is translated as CASSYGQSFDEQYF. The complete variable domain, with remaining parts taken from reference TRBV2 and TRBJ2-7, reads EPEVTQTPSHQVTQMGQEVILRCVPISNHLYFYWYRQILGQKVEFLVSFYNNEISEKSEIFDDQFSVERPDGSNFTLKIRSTKLEDSAMYFCASSYGQSFDEQYFGPGTRLTVT.

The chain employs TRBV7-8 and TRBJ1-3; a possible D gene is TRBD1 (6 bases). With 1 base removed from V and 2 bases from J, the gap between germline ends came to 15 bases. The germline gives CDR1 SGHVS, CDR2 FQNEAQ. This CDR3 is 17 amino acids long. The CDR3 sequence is CASSLVAQGIAGNTIYF. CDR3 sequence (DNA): TGTGCCAGCAGCTTAGTGGCCCAGGGGATTGCTGGAAACACCATATATTTT.

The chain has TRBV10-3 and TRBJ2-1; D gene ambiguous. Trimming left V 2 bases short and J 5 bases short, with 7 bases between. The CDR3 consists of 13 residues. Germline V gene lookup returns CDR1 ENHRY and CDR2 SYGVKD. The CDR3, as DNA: TGTGCCATCAGTGAGACCCAAGACAATGAGCAGTTCTTC. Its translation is CAISETQDNEQFF.